This entry lists 17 T cell receptor beta chains sequenced from one sample in a study of a mutant IDH1 vaccine in newly diagnosed glioma. The sample's time point: baseline, week 1 (first vaccination visit). Sample treatment: pre-vaccination baseline after standard-of-care therapy. Clones were read by immunoSEQ multiplex PCR, and TCRdb kept only the in-frame ones, dropping some. Among about 88,000 clones listed, roughly 87% were seen once. This specimen consisted of PBMCs, obtained from a glioma patient treated with radiotherapy, temozolomide or both. All receptors derive from a man aged 35 to 55 with glioma. Some clones in this sample may be carry-over from other donors' samples.

The chain couples TRBV7-8 to TRBJ1-5, with D unclear. In germline, CDR1 is SGHVS, CDR2 FQNEAQ. The CDR3 has 16 amino acids. Deletions cut 5 bases from V and 1 base from J, with 15 bases between. As DNA, the CDR3 is TGTGCCAGCAGCGGAGGAGGAGCCCGAAGCAATCAGCCCCAGCATTTT. This translates into CASSGGGARSNQPQHF.

The V gene is TRBV5-4, the J gene TRBJ1-4; 8 bases are shared with TRBD1. Germline V gene data show CDR1 as SGHNT and CDR2 as YYREEE (reference sequence). Trimming at V came to 4 bases and at J to 7 bases, leaving 9 bases not matched to a gene. The CDR3 length is 15 residues. CDR3 in amino acids: CASSPGQGKVEKLFF. CDR3 sequence (DNA): TGTGCCAGCAGCCCCGGACAGGGAAAGGTTGAAAAACTGTTTTTT.

This clone was observed a few times. The chain combines TRBV5-1 with TRBJ2-5, with 8 bases lining up with TRBD1. Germline assignment: CDR1 SGHRS and CDR2 YFSETQ. The ends lost 5 bases at V and 1 base at J; junction bases unmatched: 4. The CDR3 covers 14 residues. CDR3 bases: TGCGCCAGCAGTCCGGGACAGGTCCAAGAGACCCAGTACTTC. Residues: CASSPGQVQETQYF.

The sample holds a few counts of this clone. The chain is built from TRBV7-3 and TRBJ2-3; D not resolved. CDR1 and CDR2 from the germline V gene are SGHTA and FQGTGA. CDR3 length: 12 amino acids. V dropped 0 bases and J dropped 6 bases, with 4 bases sitting between them. The chain's CDR3 is CASSLTSDTQYF. Here the CDR3 DNA reads TGTGCCAGCAGCTTAACGTCGGATACGCAGTATTTT. Full variable domain (missing parts from reference TRBV7-3 and TRBJ2-3): GAGVSQTPSNKVTEKGKYVELRCDPISGHTALYWYRQSLGQGPEFLIYFQGTGAADDSGLPNDRFFAVRPEGSVSTLKIQRTERGDSAVYLCASSLTSDTQYFGPGTRLTVL.

This chain links TRBV7-6 with TRBJ1-6, with a possible D match to TRBD1 (6 bases). This CDR3 is 14 amino acids long. Germline assignment: CDR1 SGHVS and CDR2 FNYEAQ. The V end was cut by 5 bases, the J end by 8 bases, with 13 bases between. The DNA of the CDR3 is TGTGCCAGCAGCCCCAGGGGTGGAGATTCACCCCTCCACTTT. Its protein is CASSPRGGDSPLHF.

The CDR3 sequence is CSVFTSGGYEQYF. The CDR3 DNA reads TGCAGCGTTTTCACTAGCGGGGGCTACGAGCAGTACTTC. The chain is built from TRBV29-1 and TRBJ2-7; 11 bases align to TRBD2. This CDR3 is 13 amino acids long. Germline loops: CDR1 SQVTM, CDR2 ANQGSEA. The ends lost 5 bases at V and 3 bases at J; junction bases unmatched: 3.

The chain joins TRBV27 to TRBJ2-7; the D is unclear. Trimming cost V 4 bases and J 0 bases, with 7 bases left between them. The CDR3 spans 13 residues. Germline assignment: CDR1 MNHEY and CDR2 SMNVEV (reference sequence). The DNA for the CDR3 is TGTGCCAGCAGTTCGGACGGCTCCTACGAGCAGTACTTC. This encodes CASSSDGSYEQYF.

The chain employs TRBV5-8 and TRBJ1-6, with D uncertain. From germline, CDR1 is SGHTS and CDR2 YDEGEE. This CDR3 is 13 amino acids long. V gave up 2 bases and J gave up 9 bases, with 9 bases separating them. The chain's CDR3 is CASSLMDGSPLHF. In DNA, the CDR3 is TGTGCCAGCAGCTTAATGGACGGTTCACCCCTCCACTTT.

The genes are TRBV29-1 and TRBJ1-1; no reliable D call. CDR3 size: 12 residues. V lost 4 bases and J lost 4, with 10 bases in between. Per germline, CDR1 SQVTM and CDR2 ANQGSEA. The CDR3 sequence is CSVVQSSTEAFF. The CDR3 DNA reads as TGCAGCGTTGTCCAGAGTAGCACTGAAGCTTTCTTT.

The chain uses TRBV29-1 and TRBJ2-2, with TRBD1 identical over 9 bases. This CDR3 has 13 residues. Trimming at V came to 7 bases and at J to 5 bases, leaving 5 bases not matched to a gene. Germline V gives CDR1 SQVTM, CDR2 ANQGSEA. The CDR3 sequence is CSAAGTGTGELFF. In DNA, the CDR3 is TGCAGCGCCGCCGGGACAGGGACCGGGGAGCTGTTTTTT.

CDR3: CASSDRSRDSPLHF. As DNA, the CDR3 is TGTGCCAGCAGTGACCGCAGTAGGGATTCACCCCTCCACTTT. The chain employs TRBV25-1 and TRBJ1-6; D is uncertain. Trimming left V 3 bases short and J 8 bases short, with 11 bases between. This CDR3 is built from 14 residues. Germline CDR1 reads MGHDK; CDR2 reads SYGVNS.

In the case of this clone: The same CDR3 is also encoded by other DNA sequences in this sample. The chain has TRBV7-9 and TRBJ1-6; D is unclear. CDR3 size: 13 residues. Trimming removed 1 base at V and 6 bases at J, with 4 bases between. From germline, CDR1 is SEHNR and CDR2 FQNEAQ (reference sequence). This CDR3 reads CASSLGGNSPLHF. CDR3 DNA: TGTGCCAGCAGCTTAGGGGGTAATTCACCCCTCCACTTT.

The chain carries TRBV7-2 and TRBJ2-7; D might be TRBD1 (7 bases). The CDR3 runs 16 residues. CDR1 is SGHTA, CDR2 FQGNSA, per germline. V was clipped by 0 bases and J by 0 bases, with 12 bases between them. The CDR3 here is CASSLAGQGGSYEQYF. The CDR3 nucleotides are TGTGCCAGCAGCTTAGCTGGCCAGGGGGGCTCCTACGAGCAGTACTTC.

This clone has just a few counts. The genes are TRBV11-2 and TRBJ1-2; the D is unclear. V lost 3 bases, J lost 8 bases, and 7 bases lay in between. The V gene's germline CDR1 is SGHAT and CDR2 FQNNGV. CDR3 length: 11 amino acids. The chain's CDR3 is CASSLGSGYTF. CDR3 in DNA: TGTGCCAGCAGCTTGGGGAGCGGCTACACCTTC. Drawing the rest from reference TRBV11-2 and TRBJ1-2, the complete variable domain is EAGVAQSPRYKIIEKRQSVAFWCNPISGHATLYWYQQILGQGPKLLIQFQNNGVVDDSQLPKDRFSAERLKGVDSTLKIQPAKLEDSAVYLCASSLGSGYTFGSGTRLTVV.

The chain recombines TRBV30 with TRBJ1-4; D is unclear. This CDR3 has 13 amino acids. V was shortened by 4 bases and J by 6 bases, with 12 bases between the two germline ends. CDR1 and CDR2 from the germline V gene are GTSNPN and SVGIG (reference sequence). Here the CDR3 DNA reads TGTGCCTGGAACAAGGGCAGTGATGAAAAACTGTTTTTT. Translating it yields CAWNKGSDEKLFF.

The chain joins TRBV19 to TRBJ1-2; TRBD1 agrees at 9 bases. The CDR3 contains 14 residues. V trimming: 3 bases; J trimming: 5 bases; junction bases outside the gene matches: 4. Germline V gene data show CDR1 as LNHDA and CDR2 as SQIVND (reference sequence). The CDR3 here is CASSIPDRGYGYTF. CDR3 in DNA: TGTGCCAGTAGTATTCCGGACAGGGGATATGGCTACACCTTC.

Relative to its sample, this clone is medium-sized. The chain recombines TRBV30 with TRBJ1-1; no definite D call. The CDR3 is made up of 14 amino acids. CDR1 and CDR2 from the germline V gene are GTSNPN and SVGIG (reference sequence). Trimming shortened V by 5 bases and J by 1 base, and 14 bases separated the two germline ends. In DNA form, the CDR3 reads TGTGCCTGGTTCCCTTTTGTTTCGAACACTGAAGCTTTCTTT. Protein: CAWFPFVSNTEAFF.